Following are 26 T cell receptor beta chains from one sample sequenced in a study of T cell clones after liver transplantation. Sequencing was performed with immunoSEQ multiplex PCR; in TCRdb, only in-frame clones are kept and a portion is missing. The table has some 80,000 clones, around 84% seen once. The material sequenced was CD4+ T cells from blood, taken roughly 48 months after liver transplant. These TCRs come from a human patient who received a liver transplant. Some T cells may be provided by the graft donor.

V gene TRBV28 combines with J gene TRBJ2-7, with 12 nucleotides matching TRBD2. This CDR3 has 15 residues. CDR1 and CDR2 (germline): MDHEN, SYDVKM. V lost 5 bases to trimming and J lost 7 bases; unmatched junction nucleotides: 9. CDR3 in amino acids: CASSRPTSGSEEQYF. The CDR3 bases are TGTGCCAGCAGTCGACCGACTAGCGGGAGTGAAGAGCAGTACTTC.

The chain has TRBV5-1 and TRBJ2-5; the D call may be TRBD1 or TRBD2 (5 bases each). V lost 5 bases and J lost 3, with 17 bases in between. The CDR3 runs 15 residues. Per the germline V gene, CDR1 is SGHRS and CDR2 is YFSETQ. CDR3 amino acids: CASRSDSGREETQYF. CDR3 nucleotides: TGCGCCAGCAGAAGTGACAGCGGACGCGAAGAGACCCAGTACTTC. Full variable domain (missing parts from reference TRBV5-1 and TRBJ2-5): KAGVTQTPRYLIKTRGQQVTLSCSPISGHRSVSWYQQTPGQGLQFLFEYFSETQRNKGNFPGRFSGRQFSNSRSEMNVSTLELGDSALYLCASRSDSGREETQYFGPGTRLLVL.

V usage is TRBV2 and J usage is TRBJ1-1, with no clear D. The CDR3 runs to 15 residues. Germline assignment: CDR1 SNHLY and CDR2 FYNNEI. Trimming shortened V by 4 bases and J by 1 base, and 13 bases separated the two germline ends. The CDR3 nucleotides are TGTGCCAGCAGTGTTTTAGAGCAGTCGAACACTGAAGCTTTCTTT. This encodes CASSVLEQSNTEAFF.

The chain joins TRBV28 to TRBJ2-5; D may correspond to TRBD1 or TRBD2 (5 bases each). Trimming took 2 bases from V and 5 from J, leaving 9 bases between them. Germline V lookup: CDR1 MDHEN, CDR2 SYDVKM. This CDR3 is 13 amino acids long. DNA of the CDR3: TGTGCCAGCAGTTTACAGGGCGGGGAGACCCAGTACTTC. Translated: CASSLQGGETQYF.

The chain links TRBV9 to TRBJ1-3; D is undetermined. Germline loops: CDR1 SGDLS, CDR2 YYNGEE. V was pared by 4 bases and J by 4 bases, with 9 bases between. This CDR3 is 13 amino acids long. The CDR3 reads CASSSSRGNTIYF. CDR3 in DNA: TGTGCCAGCAGCTCCTCACGGGGAAACACCATATATTTT.

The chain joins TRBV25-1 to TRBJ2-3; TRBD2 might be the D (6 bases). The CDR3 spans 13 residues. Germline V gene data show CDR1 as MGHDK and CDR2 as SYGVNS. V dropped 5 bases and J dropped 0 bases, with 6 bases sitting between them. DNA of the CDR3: TGTGCCAGCAGTAGCGGGAGCACAGATACGCAGTATTTT. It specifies CASSSGSTDTQYF.

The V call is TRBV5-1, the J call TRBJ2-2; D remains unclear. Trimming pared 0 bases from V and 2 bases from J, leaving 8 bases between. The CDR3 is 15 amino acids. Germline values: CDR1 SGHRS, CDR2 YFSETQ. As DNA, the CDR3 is TGCGCCAGCAGCTTGGAAGGAGACAACACCGGGGAGCTGTTTTTT. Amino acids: CASSLEGDNTGELFF.

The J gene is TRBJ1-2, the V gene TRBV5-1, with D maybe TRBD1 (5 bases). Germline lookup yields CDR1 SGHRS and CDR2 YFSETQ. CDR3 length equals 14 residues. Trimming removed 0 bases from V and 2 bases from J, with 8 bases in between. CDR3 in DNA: TGCGCCAGCAGCTTGGACAGGACCAACTATGGCTACACCTTC. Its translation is CASSLDRTNYGYTF. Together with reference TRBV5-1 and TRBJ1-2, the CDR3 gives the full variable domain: KAGVTQTPRYLIKTRGQQVTLSCSPISGHRSVSWYQQTPGQGLQFLFEYFSETQRNKGNFPGRFSGRQFSNSRSEMNVSTLELGDSALYLCASSLDRTNYGYTFGSGTRLTVV.

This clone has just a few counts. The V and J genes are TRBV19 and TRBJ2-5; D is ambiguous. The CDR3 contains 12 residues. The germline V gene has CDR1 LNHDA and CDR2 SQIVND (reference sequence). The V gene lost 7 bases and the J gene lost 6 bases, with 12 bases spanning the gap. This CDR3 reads CASTLPSQTQYF. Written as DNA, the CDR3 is TGTGCCAGTACCCTACCCTCACAGACCCAGTACTTC.

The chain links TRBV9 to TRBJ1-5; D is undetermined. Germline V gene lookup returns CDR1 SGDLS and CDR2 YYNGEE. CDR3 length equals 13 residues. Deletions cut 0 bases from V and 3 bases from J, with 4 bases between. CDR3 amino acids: CASSVAVNQPQHF. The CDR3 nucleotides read TGTGCCAGCAGCGTAGCCGTCAATCAGCCCCAGCATTTT.

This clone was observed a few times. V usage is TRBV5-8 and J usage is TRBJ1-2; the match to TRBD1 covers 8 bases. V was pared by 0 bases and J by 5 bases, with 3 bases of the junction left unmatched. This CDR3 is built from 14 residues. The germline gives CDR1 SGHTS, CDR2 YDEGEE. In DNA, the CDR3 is TGTGCCAGCAGCTTGGCCACAGGGGGATATGGCTACACCTTC. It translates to CASSLATGGYGYTF.

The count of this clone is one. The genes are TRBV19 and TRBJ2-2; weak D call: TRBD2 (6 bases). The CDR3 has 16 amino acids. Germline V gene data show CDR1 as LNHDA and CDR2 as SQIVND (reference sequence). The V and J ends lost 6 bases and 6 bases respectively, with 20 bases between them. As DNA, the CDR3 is TGTGCCAGTAGCTCCCCGAATCCCGGGGGTCCCGGGGAGCTGTTTTTT. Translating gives CASSSPNPGGPGELFF.

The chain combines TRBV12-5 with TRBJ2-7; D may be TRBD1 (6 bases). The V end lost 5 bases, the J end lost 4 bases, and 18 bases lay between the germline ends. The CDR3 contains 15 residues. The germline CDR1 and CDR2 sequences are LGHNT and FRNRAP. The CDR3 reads CASGTHSWGTYEQYF. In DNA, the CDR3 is TGTGCTAGTGGTACCCATAGTTGGGGGACATACGAGCAGTACTTC. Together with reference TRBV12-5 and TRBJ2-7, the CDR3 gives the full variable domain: DARVTQTPRHKVTEMGQEVTMRCQPILGHNTVFWYRQTMMQGLELLAYFRNRAPLDDSGMPKDRFSAEMPDATLATLKIQPSEPRDSAVYFCASGTHSWGTYEQYFGPGTRLTVT.

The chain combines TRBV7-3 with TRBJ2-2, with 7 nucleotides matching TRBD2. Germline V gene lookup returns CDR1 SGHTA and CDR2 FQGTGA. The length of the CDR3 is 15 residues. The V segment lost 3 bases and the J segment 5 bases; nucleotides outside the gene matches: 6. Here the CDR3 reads CASSLGGSGTGELFF. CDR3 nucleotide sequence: TGTGCCAGCAGCTTGGGAGGGAGTGGTACCGGGGAGCTGTTTTTT.

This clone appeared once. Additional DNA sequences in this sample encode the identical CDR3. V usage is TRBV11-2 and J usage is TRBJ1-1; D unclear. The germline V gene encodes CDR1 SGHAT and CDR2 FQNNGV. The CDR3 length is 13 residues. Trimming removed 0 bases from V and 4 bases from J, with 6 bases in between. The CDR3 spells CASSLEAGTEAFF. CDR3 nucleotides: TGTGCCAGCAGCTTAGAAGCAGGCACTGAAGCTTTCTTT. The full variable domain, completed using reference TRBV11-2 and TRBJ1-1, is EAGVAQSPRYKIIEKRQSVAFWCNPISGHATLYWYQQILGQGPKLLIQFQNNGVVDDSQLPKDRFSAERLKGVDSTLKIQPAKLEDSAVYLCASSLEAGTEAFFGQGTRLTVV.

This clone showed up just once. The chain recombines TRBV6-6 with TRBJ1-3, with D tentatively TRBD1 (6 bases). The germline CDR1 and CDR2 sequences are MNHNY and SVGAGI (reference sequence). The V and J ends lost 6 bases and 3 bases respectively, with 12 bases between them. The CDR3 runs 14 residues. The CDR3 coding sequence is TGTGCCAGCAGCCTACAGGGCAATGGAAACACCATATATTTT. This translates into CASSLQGNGNTIYF.

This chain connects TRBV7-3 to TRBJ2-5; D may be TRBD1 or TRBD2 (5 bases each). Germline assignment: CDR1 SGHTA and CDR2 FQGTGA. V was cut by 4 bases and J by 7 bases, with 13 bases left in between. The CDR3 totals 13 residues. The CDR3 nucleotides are TGTGCCAGCAGCTCTGGCCATGGGGGGACCCAGTACTTC. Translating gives CASSSGHGGTQYF.

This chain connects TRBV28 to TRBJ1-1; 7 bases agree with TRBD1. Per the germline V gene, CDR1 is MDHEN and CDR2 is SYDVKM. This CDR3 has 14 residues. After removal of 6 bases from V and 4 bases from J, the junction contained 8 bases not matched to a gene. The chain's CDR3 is CASSVGGMSTEAFF. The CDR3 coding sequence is TGTGCCAGCAGCGTAGGGGGCATGAGCACTGAAGCTTTCTTT.

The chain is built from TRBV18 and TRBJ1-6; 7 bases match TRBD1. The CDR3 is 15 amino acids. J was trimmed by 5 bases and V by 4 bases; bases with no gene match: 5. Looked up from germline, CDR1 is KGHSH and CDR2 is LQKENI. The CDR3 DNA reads TGTGCCAGCTCACAGGGACAGAAAGATAATTCACCCCTCCACTTT. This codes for CASSQGQKDNSPLHF.

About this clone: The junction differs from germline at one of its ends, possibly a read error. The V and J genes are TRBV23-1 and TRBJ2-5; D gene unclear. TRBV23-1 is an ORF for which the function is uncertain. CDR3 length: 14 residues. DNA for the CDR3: TGCGCCAGCAGGCAATCGAGCCTGGGAGAGACCCAGTACTTC. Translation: CASRQSSLGETQYF.

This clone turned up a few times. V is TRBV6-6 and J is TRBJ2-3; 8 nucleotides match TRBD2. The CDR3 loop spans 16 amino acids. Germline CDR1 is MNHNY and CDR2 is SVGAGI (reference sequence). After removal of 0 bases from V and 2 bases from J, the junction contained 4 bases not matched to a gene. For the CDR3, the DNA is TGTGCCAGCAGTTACTCGGGGCGGGAGGCCACAGATACGCAGTATTTT. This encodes CASSYSGREATDTQYF.

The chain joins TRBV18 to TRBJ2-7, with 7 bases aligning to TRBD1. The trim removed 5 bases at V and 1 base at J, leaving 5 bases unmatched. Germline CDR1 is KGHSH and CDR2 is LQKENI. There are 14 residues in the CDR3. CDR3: CASSGAGGSYEQYF. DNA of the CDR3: TGTGCCAGCTCAGGGGCAGGGGGATCCTACGAGCAGTACTTC.

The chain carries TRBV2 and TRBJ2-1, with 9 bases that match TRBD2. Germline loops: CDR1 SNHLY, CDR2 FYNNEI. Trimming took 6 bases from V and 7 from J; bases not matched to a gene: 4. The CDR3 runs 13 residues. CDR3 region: CASRGLALNEQFF. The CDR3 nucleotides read TGTGCCAGCAGGGGACTAGCCCTTAATGAGCAGTTCTTC.

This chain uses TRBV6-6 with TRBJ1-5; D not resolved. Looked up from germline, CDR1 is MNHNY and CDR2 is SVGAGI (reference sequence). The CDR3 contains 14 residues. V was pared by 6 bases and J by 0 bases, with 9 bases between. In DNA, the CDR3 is TGTGCCAGCAGCCCCGGACTTAGCAATCAGCCCCAGCATTTT. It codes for CASSPGLSNQPQHF.

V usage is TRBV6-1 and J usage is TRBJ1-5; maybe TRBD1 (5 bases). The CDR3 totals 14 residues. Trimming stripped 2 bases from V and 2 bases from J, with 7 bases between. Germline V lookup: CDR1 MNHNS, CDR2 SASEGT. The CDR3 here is CASSERGGNQPQHF. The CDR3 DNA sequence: TGTGCCAGCAGTGAAAGGGGTGGCAATCAGCCCCAGCATTTT.

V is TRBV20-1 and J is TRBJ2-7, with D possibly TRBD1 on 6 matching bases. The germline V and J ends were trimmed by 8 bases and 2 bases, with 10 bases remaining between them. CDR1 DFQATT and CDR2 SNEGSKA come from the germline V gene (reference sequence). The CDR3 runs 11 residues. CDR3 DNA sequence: TGCAGTCAACAGGGAACCTACGAGCAGTACTTC. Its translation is CSQQGTYEQYF.